This TCR beta chain was recorded in a study of human thymus T cells. Resections obtained during corrective heart surgery supplied the thymus tissue. Profiling relied on immunoSEQ multiplex PCR, and the TCRdb table lists in-frame clones only, not all of them. The table records some 130,000 clones, 90% to 95% of them present only once. Sequenced input: thymus tissue. The source is a boy younger than two with a congenital heart defect but otherwise immunologically healthy.

The CDR3 loop is CASSRTGGRFYEQYF. The CDR3 DNA follows: TGCGCCAGCAGCCGCACGGGGGGGCGCTTCTACGAGCAGTACTTC. The chain employs TRBV5-1 and TRBJ2-7; 8 bases map to TRBD2. This CDR3 has 15 amino acids. V shed 4 bases and J 3 bases; nucleotides not matched to a gene: 9. Germline V gene sequence: CDR1 SGHRS, CDR2 YFSETQ.